A single sample gave rise to the 30 T cell receptor beta chains below, sequenced in a study of blood T cells in healthy people across ages. A sample-barcoded 5' primer and a J-beta primer mix were used in a second PCR of about 6 to 12 cycles. One entry per CDR3 protein results from TCRdb running MiXCR on the 5' RACE reads. In the table there are about 1.5 million distinct CDR3 sequences, about 42% of which are singletons. Sequencing was carried out using blood. The receptors come from a woman aged 18-35 years in good health.

This clonotype came up a few times. This chain uses TRBV24-1 with TRBJ2-1; no clear D gene. Germline CDR1 is KGHDR and CDR2 is SFDVKD. V dropped 0 bases and J dropped 10 bases, with 12 bases sitting between them. CDR3 size: 14 residues. This CDR3 is CATSDLGRSGEQFF. DNA for the CDR3: TGTGCCACCAGTGATTTGGGAAGGTCTGGCGAGCAGTTCTTC.

The V and J genes are TRBV7-9 and TRBJ1-4; D perhaps matches TRBD1 (6 bases). The CDR3 runs to 14 residues. Trimming pared 5 bases from V and 7 bases from J, leaving 14 bases between. Germline V lookup: CDR1 SEHNR, CDR2 FQNEAQ (reference sequence). The CDR3 region has the DNA TGTGCCAGCAGCACGGGACAACAGGGTGAAAAACTGTTTTTT. It specifies CASSTGQQGEKLFF.

The chain uses TRBV3-1 and TRBJ2-5; D is undetermined. This CDR3 comprises 16 residues. Per germline, CDR1 LGHDT and CDR2 YNNKEL (reference sequence). V was clipped by 0 bases and J by 5 bases, with 16 bases between them. The CDR3 region is CASSQDELVAWETQYF. The CDR3 nucleotides are TGTGCCAGCAGCCAAGATGAGTTGGTAGCTTGGGAGACCCAGTACTTC.

This sequence joins TRBV10-3 and TRBJ2-3; D ambiguous. Deletions cut 4 bases from V and 0 bases from J, with 14 bases between. The CDR3 totals 16 residues. Germline V CDR1 and CDR2: ENHRY, SYGVKD. This CDR3 reads CAISGIGGSSTDTQYF. CDR3 DNA sequence: TGTGCCATCAGTGGAATCGGCGGTAGTAGCACAGATACGCAGTATTTT.

This clonotype was picked up many times. V is TRBV6-1 and J is TRBJ2-3; 11 bases fit TRBD2. Germline V CDR1 and CDR2: MNHNS, SASEGT. Unmatched junction bases numbered 3, after V lost 6 bases and J lost 4 bases. The CDR3 sequence is 14 residues long. CDR3 amino acids: CASRTSGEADTQYF. In nucleotides, the CDR3 is TGTGCCAGCAGGACTAGCGGGGAAGCAGATACGCAGTATTTT.

The rearrangement uses TRBV9 and TRBJ2-5; the match to TRBD1 covers 7 bases. The CDR3 consists of 15 residues. The germline gives CDR1 SGDLS, CDR2 YYNGEE. With 3 bases clipped from V and 11 bases from J, the junction kept 16 bases outside the gene matches. CDR3 region: CASSAGTASYNEQYF. The CDR3 DNA is TGTGCCAGCAGCGCCGGGACAGCTAGTTACAATGAGCAGTACTTC.

This clonotype was detected a few times. V usage is TRBV7-2 and J usage is TRBJ1-4; the D is unclear. V was pared by 2 bases and J by 8 bases, with 12 bases between. This CDR3 has 14 residues. Looked up from germline, CDR1 is SGHTA and CDR2 is FQGNSA. CDR3 DNA sequence: TGTGCCAGCAGCTTATCGGCCGGACCAGAAAAACTGTTTTTT. Protein product: CASSLSAGPEKLFF.

This clonotype turned up a few times. V and J are TRBV5-1 and TRBJ2-2, with D perhaps matching TRBD2 (5 bases). From germline, CDR1 is SGHRS and CDR2 YFSETQ. V lost 7 bases to trimming and J lost 0 bases, with 10 bases between them. The CDR3 extends over 14 amino acids. The CDR3 region has the DNA TGCGCCAGCGAGGGTGGGGCGAACACCGGGGAGCTGTTTTTT. Amino acid sequence: CASEGGANTGELFF. The whole variable domain, remainder taken from reference TRBV5-1 and TRBJ2-2, is KAGVTQTPRYLIKTRGQQVTLSCSPISGHRSVSWYQQTPGQGLQFLFEYFSETQRNKGNFPGRFSGRQFSNSRSEMNVSTLELGDSALYLCASEGGANTGELFFGEGSRLTVL.

V gene TRBV29-1 combines with J gene TRBJ2-1; perhaps TRBD1 as D (6 bases). Germline CDR1 SQVTM, CDR2 ANQGSEA. V lost 8 bases and J 9 bases, leaving 8 bases between the germline ends. The CDR3 spans 9 residues. The CDR3 sequence: CSTGFEQFF. In DNA, the CDR3 is TGCAGCACAGGGTTTGAGCAGTTCTTC.

The V and J genes are TRBV15 and TRBJ2-5, with D perhaps matching TRBD2 (6 bases). This CDR3 has 15 residues. Germline CDR1 reads LNHNV; CDR2 reads YYDKDF (reference sequence). The V end was cut by 0 bases, the J end by 5 bases, with 13 bases between. The DNA for the CDR3 is TGTGCCACCAGCAGAGATAAACGGGAGTTGGAGACCCAGTACTTC. This gives the protein CATSRDKRELETQYF. The variable domain in full, with the rest retrieved from reference TRBV15 and TRBJ2-5, is DAMVIQNPRYQVTQFGKPVTLSCSQTLNHNVMYWYQQKSSQAPKLLFHYYDKDFNNEADTPDNFQSRRPNTSFCFLDIRSPGLGDTAMYLCATSRDKRELETQYFGPGTRLLVL.

This clonotype was counted only a few times. V and J are TRBV6-6 and TRBJ1-6; no definite D call. The germline CDR1 and CDR2 sequences are MNHNY and SVGAGI (reference sequence). The CDR3 consists of 13 residues. Trimming shortened V by 6 bases and J by 10 bases, and 13 bases separated the two germline ends. The CDR3: CASSPLVVSPLHF. The CDR3 DNA reads as TGTGCCAGCAGCCCCCTTGTAGTCTCACCCCTCCACTTT.

The chain employs TRBV4-2 and TRBJ2-6; no firm D call. The CDR3 sequence is 16 residues long. Trimming took off 0 bases at V and 1 base at J, with 7 bases between the two ends. Looked up from germline, CDR1 is LGHNA and CDR2 is YNFKEQ. CDR3 sequence reads: CASSQDLWSGANVLTF. CDR3 nucleotides: TGTGCCAGCAGCCAAGATCTTTGGTCTGGGGCCAACGTCCTGACTTTC.

This clonotype has more than one count but fewer than ten. V gene TRBV6-6 combines with J gene TRBJ2-1; maybe TRBD2 (5 bases). Trimming stripped 0 bases from V and 3 bases from J, with 9 bases between. The germline V gene encodes CDR1 MNHNY and CDR2 SVGAGI (reference sequence). The CDR3 covers 15 residues. The chain's CDR3 is CASSYSPGIYNEQFF. The CDR3 nucleotides read TGTGCCAGCAGTTACTCGCCCGGGATCTACAATGAGCAGTTCTTC.

The chain recombines TRBV6-1 with TRBJ2-2; 9 bases map to TRBD2. There are 17 residues in the CDR3. Losses at the gene ends were 5 bases for V and 3 bases for J; bases not matched to a gene: 10. The germline V gene encodes CDR1 MNHNS and CDR2 SASEGT. The CDR3 nucleotides read TGTGCCAGCAGTCAGAACCTAGCGGGATTCGACACCGGGGAGCTGTTTTTT. As protein: CASSQNLAGFDTGELFF.

This chain uses TRBV9 with TRBJ2-6; D gene unclear. V shed 0 bases and J shed 4 bases, with 5 bases lying between them. Germline assignment: CDR1 SGDLS and CDR2 YYNGEE. The CDR3 runs to 14 residues. CDR3 residues: CASSVDGGANVLTF. The DNA for the CDR3 is TGTGCCAGCAGCGTAGATGGAGGGGCCAACGTCCTGACTTTC.

This clonotype was counted a few times. This sequence joins TRBV4-1 and TRBJ2-2; D is perhaps TRBD1 (6 bases). Germline CDR1 reads MGHRA; CDR2 reads YSYEKL. Trimming removed 1 base from V and 5 bases from J, with 17 bases in between. The CDR3 loop spans 17 amino acids. CDR3 protein: CASSQGRQGLYTGELFF. Written as DNA, the CDR3 is TGCGCCAGCAGCCAAGGGCGCCAGGGGTTATATACCGGGGAGCTGTTTTTT.

The chain employs TRBV6-6 and TRBJ2-1; no clear D. The ends were cut back, 11 bases at V and 4 bases at J, with 9 bases in the middle. This CDR3 is built from 11 residues. Germline V gene lookup returns CDR1 MNHNY and CDR2 SVGAGI (reference sequence). The CDR3: CAFAAYNEQFF. The CDR3 bases are TGTGCCTTTGCAGCATACAATGAGCAGTTCTTC.

The J gene is TRBJ1-2, the V gene TRBV12-3 or TRBV12-4, with D unresolved. The CDR3 sequence is 13 residues long. V shed 6 bases and J shed 2 bases, with 10 bases lying between them. The CDR3 sequence is CASRLSSNYGYTF. CDR3 nucleotide sequence: TGTGCCAGCAGGTTATCCTCCAACTATGGCTACACCTTC.

This clonotype is a singleton in its sample. The rearrangement joins TRBV20-1 to TRBJ1-2; D unclear. This CDR3 region has 12 residues. Germline V gene lookup returns CDR1 DFQATT and CDR2 SNEGSKA (reference sequence). Deletions cut 1 base from V and 4 bases from J, with 7 bases between. The CDR3 bases are TGCAGTGCTAGAGTTTCGAGCTATGGCTACACCTTC. It specifies CSARVSSYGYTF.

This rearrangement joins TRBV11-2 to TRBJ1-4; TRBD1 matches 7 bases. This CDR3 comprises 15 residues. The junction had 13 bases not matched to a gene; V was cut back by 6 bases and J by 9 bases. The germline CDR1 and CDR2 sequences are SGHAT and FQNNGV. CDR3: CASSLKTGRNKKLFF. The DNA for the CDR3 is TGTGCCAGCAGTTTAAAGACAGGGAGGAATAAAAAACTGTTTTTT.

Regarding this clonotype: A read error may produce the germline difference seen at one junction end. The chain combines TRBV7-2 with TRBJ1-2; possible D gene TRBD1, 6 bases. There are 13 residues in the CDR3. Germline V gives CDR1 SGHTA, CDR2 FQGNSA. CDR3 protein: CAGSFQGNYGYTF. The CDR3 bases are TGTGCCGGCAGCTTTCAGGGGAACTATGGCTACACCTTC.

There are a few counts of this clonotype. The genes are TRBV7-8 and TRBJ2-1, with D uncertain. CDR3 length: 11 residues. In germline, CDR1 is SGHVS, CDR2 FQNEAQ. V lost 5 bases and J 8 bases, leaving 7 bases between the germline ends. CDR3 sequence: CASSHADEQFF. The CDR3 nucleotides read TGTGCCAGCAGCCATGCGGATGAGCAGTTCTTC.

The V gene is TRBV20-1, the J gene TRBJ1-1, with D uncertain. This CDR3 has 13 residues. The germline CDR1 and CDR2 sequences are DFQATT and SNEGSKA (reference sequence). V lost 2 bases and J 5 bases, leaving 12 bases between the germline ends. Here the CDR3 DNA reads TGCAGTGCTAGACCGGCGGCGGGGACTGAAGCTTTCTTT. This encodes CSARPAAGTEAFF.

The V gene is TRBV21-1, the J gene TRBJ2-1. TRBV21-1 represents a pseudogene. The CDR3 is made up of 15 amino acids. The CDR3 loop reads CASSPRRLSCNEQFF. The CDR3 coding sequence is TGTGCCAGCAGCCCAAGGCGTCTATCCTGCAATGAGCAGTTCTTC.

This clonotype came up many times. The J gene is TRBJ1-2, the V gene TRBV7-2; D remains ambiguous. Germline V lookup: CDR1 SGHTA, CDR2 FQGNSA. Trimming shortened V by 4 bases and J by 2 bases, and 8 bases separated the two germline ends. This CDR3 is 13 amino acids long. The CDR3 DNA follows: TGTGCCAGCAGCTCGCAGCTAAACTATGGCTACACCTTC. Translating it yields CASSSQLNYGYTF. Using reference TRBV7-2 and TRBJ1-2 for the parts outside the CDR3, the full variable domain is GAGVSQSPSNKVTEKGKDVELRCDPISGHTALYWYRQSLGQGLEFLIYFQGNSAPDKSGLPSDRFSAERTGGSVSTLTIQRTQQEDSAVYLCASSSQLNYGYTFGSGTRLTVV.

This clonotype was detected only a few times. The chain employs TRBV5-1 and TRBJ2-3, with D perhaps assigned TRBD1 or TRBD2 (5 bases each). The germline gives CDR1 SGHRS, CDR2 YFSETQ. V dropped 1 base and J dropped 2 bases, with 14 bases sitting between them. The CDR3 is 16 amino acids. The CDR3 is CASSLLGRGATDTQYF. Here the CDR3 DNA reads TGCGCCAGCAGCTTGCTGGGACGAGGAGCCACAGATACGCAGTATTTT.

The CDR3 DNA sequence: TGTGCCAGCAGTTTTAGTTGGAGGGGAGATCAGCCCCAGCATTTT. Translation gives CASSFSWRGDQPQHF. The chain couples TRBV27 to TRBJ1-5, with D perhaps matching TRBD1 (5 bases). CDR1 is MNHEY, CDR2 SMNVEV, per germline (reference sequence). This CDR3 contains 15 residues. V was clipped by 3 bases and J by 5 bases, with 14 bases between them.

The J gene is TRBJ2-1, the V gene TRBV9, with D tentatively TRBD2 (6 bases). This CDR3 spans 17 amino acids. V lost 0 bases to trimming and J lost 0 bases, with 13 bases between them. CDR1 is SGDLS, CDR2 YYNGEE, per germline. CDR3 nucleotide sequence: TGTGCCAGCAGCGTAGTAGGAGGGTGGGGCTCCTACAATGAGCAGTTCTTC. Its protein product is CASSVVGGWGSYNEQFF.

This clonotype has a single count. CDR3 loop: CASSLHRSTDTQYF. For the CDR3, the DNA is TGTGCCAGCAGCTTACACAGGAGCACAGATACGCAGTATTTT. The chain carries TRBV7-9 and TRBJ2-3, with a tentative D call TRBD1 (5 bases). Germline V gene data show CDR1 as SEHNR and CDR2 as FQNEAQ (reference sequence). CDR3 length: 14 amino acids. Trimming cost V 2 bases and J 0 bases, with 6 bases left between them.

V is TRBV3-1 and J is TRBJ1-2; D is ambiguous. This CDR3 comprises 13 residues. V lost 8 bases and J lost 7, with 17 bases in between. Per germline, CDR1 LGHDT and CDR2 YNNKEL (reference sequence). The CDR3 is CASAPGRTSGYTF. CDR3 bases: TGTGCCAGCGCCCCCGGACGGACGTCTGGCTACACCTTC.